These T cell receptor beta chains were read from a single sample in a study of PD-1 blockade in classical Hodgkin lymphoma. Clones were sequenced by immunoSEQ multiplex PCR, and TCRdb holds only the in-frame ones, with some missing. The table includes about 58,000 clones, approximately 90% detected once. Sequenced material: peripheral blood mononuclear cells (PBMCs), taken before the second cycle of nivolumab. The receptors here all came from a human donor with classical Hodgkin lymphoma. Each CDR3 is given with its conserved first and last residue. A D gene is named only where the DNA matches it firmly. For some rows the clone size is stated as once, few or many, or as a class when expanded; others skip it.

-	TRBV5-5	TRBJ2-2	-	CASSLASVRGLTGELFF	TGTGCCAGCAGCTTGGCCTCTGTCAGGGGCTTGACCGGGGAGCTGTTTTTT
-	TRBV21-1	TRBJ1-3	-	CASSKGNKTYTIYF	TGTGCCAGCAGCAAAGGGAACAAGACATACACCATATATTTT
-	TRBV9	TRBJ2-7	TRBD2	CASSVFTSGGFGEQYF	TGTGCCAGCAGCGTATTTACTAGCGGGGGGTTCGGCGAGCAGTACTTC
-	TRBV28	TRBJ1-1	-	CASSFAQLTEAFF	TGTGCCAGCAGTTTTGCGCAACTCACTGAAGCTTTCTTT
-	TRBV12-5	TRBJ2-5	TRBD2	CASGLPGSGGAQETQYF	TGTGCTAGTGGTTTGCCCGGCAGCGGGGGGGCCCAAGAGACCCAGTACTTC
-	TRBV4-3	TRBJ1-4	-	CASSQDGGATNEKLFF	TGCGCCAGCAGCCAAGATGGGGGTGCAACTAATGAAAAACTGTTTTTT
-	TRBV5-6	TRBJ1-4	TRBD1	CASSLLSGGNEKLFF	TGTGCCAGCAGCTTGTTGTCAGGGGGAAATGAAAAACTGTTTTTT
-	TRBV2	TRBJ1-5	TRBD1	CATNRDSGQPQHF	TGTGCCACCAACCGGGACAGCGGACAGCCCCAGCATTTT
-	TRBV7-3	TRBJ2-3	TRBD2	CASSLVAGGRDTQYF	TGTGCCAGCAGCTTAGTGGCGGGGGGCCGGGATACGCAGTATTTT
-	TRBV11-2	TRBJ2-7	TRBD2	CASSPQLAGRYEQYF	TGTGCCAGCAGCCCCCAATTAGCGGGCAGATACGAGCAGTACTTC
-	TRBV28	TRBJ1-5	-	CASSFGVGNQPQHF	TGTGCCAGCAGTTTTGGGGTGGGCAATCAGCCCCAGCATTTT
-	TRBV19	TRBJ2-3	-	CARLGDTQYF	TGTGCCCGTCTAGGAGATACGCAGTATTTT
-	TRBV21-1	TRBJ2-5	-	CASTQKYKTQYF	TGTGCCAGCACACAGAAGTATAAGACCCAGTACTTC
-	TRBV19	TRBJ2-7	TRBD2	CASSMTSGFYEQYF	TGTGCCAGTAGTATGACTAGCGGGTTCTACGAGCAGTACTTC
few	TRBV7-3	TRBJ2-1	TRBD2	CASSSLASGGNEQFF	TGTGCCAGCAGCTCACTTGCTAGCGGTGGGAATGAGCAGTTCTTC
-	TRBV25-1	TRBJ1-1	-	CASSESSRINTEAFF	TGTGCCAGCAGTGAATCATCCAGGATAAACACTGAAGCTTTCTTT
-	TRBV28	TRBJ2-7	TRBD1	CASTTGAVGYEQYF	TGTGCCAGCACGACAGGGGCCGTAGGTTACGAGCAGTACTTC
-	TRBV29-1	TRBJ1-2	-	CSAGGAGHKNYGYTF	TGCAGCGCCGGTGGGGCAGGTCACAAGAACTATGGCTACACCTTC
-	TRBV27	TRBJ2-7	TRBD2	CASRTGGYEQYF	TGTGCCAGCAGGACGGGGGGCTACGAGCAGTACTTC
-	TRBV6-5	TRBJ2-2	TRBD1	CATRTGGSGELFF	TGTGCCACCAGGACAGGGGGGTCCGGGGAGCTGTTTTTT
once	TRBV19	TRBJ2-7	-	CASSSGLLYEQYF	TGTGCCAGTAGTAGCGGACTTCTATACGAGCAGTACTTC
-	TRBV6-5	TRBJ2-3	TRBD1	CASSYPRETGPDTQYF	TGTGCCAGCAGTTACCCTAGAGAGACAGGGCCAGATACGCAGTATTTT
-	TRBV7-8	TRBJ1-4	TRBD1	CASSTRTGANEKLFF	TGTGCCAGCAGCACCCGGACAGGCGCTAATGAAAAACTGTTTTTT